Listed below are T cell receptor beta chains from one sample, sequenced in a study of blood T cell repertoires in COVID-19. Libraries were prepared by immunoSEQ multiplex PCR; TCRdb keeps only in-frame clonotypes and omits some of them. The data show some 83,000 clones, approximately 81% seen once. Sequenced input: peripheral blood. The receptors stem from an elderly man with acute or convalescent COVID-19. The CDR3 runs from the conserved cysteine through the conserved F or W. A D gene is named only where the DNA matches it firmly. Size is stated for part of the rows, as once, few or many counts, or as a class when the clone is expanded.

d_call	v_call	clone_size	j_call	cdr3_aa	cdr3_nt
TRBD1	TRBV3-1/TRBV3-2	NA	TRBJ2-5	CASSRLGQVKETQYF	TGTGCCAGCAGCCGGTTAGGACAGGTAAAAGAGACCCAGTACTTC
TRBD1	TRBV5-4	NA	TRBJ1-1	CASWTGLMNTEAFF	TGTGCCAGCTGGACAGGGCTGATGAACACTGAAGCTTTCTTT
NA	TRBV5-5	NA	TRBJ2-1	CASSLVTDSSSYNEQFF	TGTGCCAGCAGCTTGGTAACCGATTCCAGCTCCTACAATGAGCAGTTCTTC
NA	TRBV30	NA	TRBJ2-6	CAWSSGRVRSGANVLTF	TGTGCCTGGAGCTCCGGGAGAGTCCGCTCTGGGGCCAACGTCCTGACTTTC
TRBD1	TRBV15	many	TRBJ1-1	CATSRDRGGAFTEAFF	TGTGCCACCAGCAGAGATAGAGGGGGCGCTTTCACTGAAGCTTTCTTT
NA	TRBV10-3	NA	TRBJ2-7	CATSRQEPPYEQYF	TGTGCCACTAGCCGGCAGGAGCCTCCCTACGAGCAGTACTTC
NA	TRBV5-1	NA	TRBJ2-5	CASSLASPRETQYF	TGCGCCAGCAGCTTGGCGAGTCCCCGAGAGACCCAGTACTTC
TRBD2	TRBV29-1	NA	TRBJ2-7	CSVAGTSGIYEQYF	TGCAGCGTCGCCGGGACTAGCGGGATCTACGAGCAGTACTTC
NA	TRBV29-1	NA	TRBJ1-1	CSVIRTAMNTEAFF	TGCAGCGTTATACGGACTGCAATGAACACTGAAGCTTTCTTT
TRBD1	TRBV11-3	NA	TRBJ2-7	CASSLVTGDTEQYF	TGTGCCAGCAGCTTAGTGACAGGGGATACCGAGCAGTACTTC
NA	TRBV27	NA	TRBJ1-6	CASSFMGNSPLHF	TGTGCCAGCAGTTTCATGGGCAATTCACCCCTCCACTTT
NA	TRBV7-9	NA	TRBJ1-1	CASSSSLQGEAFF	TGTGCCAGCAGCTCTAGCCTTCAGGGGGAAGCTTTCTTT
TRBD1	TRBV4-3	NA	TRBJ1-3	CASSQAPTGRFSGNTIYF	TGCGCCAGCAGCCAAGCACCGACAGGGAGGTTCTCTGGAAACACCATATATTTT
NA	TRBV18	NA	TRBJ2-1	CASSLTPRGDEQFF	TGTGCCAGCTCCCTCACACCCCGCGGGGATGAGCAGTTCTTC
NA	TRBV5-1	NA	TRBJ1-2	CASSLVEGREYYGYTF	TGCGCCAGCAGCTTGGTGGAGGGAAGGGAGTACTATGGCTACACCTTC
NA	TRBV5-1	few	TRBJ2-6	CASSLSSGEANVLTF	TGCGCCAGCAGCTTGAGCAGCGGAGAGGCCAACGTCCTGACTTTC
TRBD1	TRBV7-9	NA	TRBJ1-2	CASSGQGNWDGYTF	TGTGCCAGCAGCGGACAGGGGAACTGGGATGGCTACACCTTC
NA	TRBV14	NA	TRBJ1-6	CASSHTGTLLSPLHF	TGTGCCAGCAGCCACACAGGCACCTTGCTTTCACCCCTCCACTTT
TRBD1	TRBV6-5	NA	TRBJ1-4	CASRPQGARNEKLFF	TGTGCCAGCAGGCCACAGGGGGCTCGTAATGAAAAACTGTTTTTT
NA	TRBV5-1	NA	TRBJ2-3	CASSLGEPPDTQYF	TGCGCCAGCAGCTTGGGTGAGCCCCCGGATACGCAGTATTTT
NA	TRBV28	NA	TRBJ2-7	CASRSSYEQYF	TGTGCCAGCAGGAGCTCCTACGAGCAGTACTTC
TRBD1	TRBV7-2	NA	TRBJ1-2	CASSPRQGANYGYTF	TGTGCCAGCAGCCCCAGACAGGGGGCGAACTATGGCTACACCTTC
NA	TRBV4-2	NA	TRBJ1-1	CASSQDLKGRTEAFF	TGTGCCAGCAGCCAAGATTTGAAGGGGCGGACTGAAGCTTTCTTT
NA	TRBV5-4	NA	TRBJ2-7	CASSSGANSMSYEQYF	TGTGCCAGCAGCTCAGGGGCCAATTCCATGTCCTACGAGCAGTACTTC
TRBD1	TRBV9	NA	TRBJ1-4	CASSVVQGPNEKLFF	TGTGCCAGCAGCGTCGTACAGGGGCCCAATGAAAAACTGTTTTTT
NA	TRBV29-1	NA	TRBJ2-5	CSVATAVETQYF	TGCAGCGTTGCAACAGCTGTCGAGACCCAGTACTTC
TRBD2	TRBV7-9	NA	TRBJ2-1	CASSLEIAGLLKQFF	TGTGCCAGCAGCCTTGAGATAGCGGGCCTCCTTAAGCAGTTCTTC
NA	TRBV11-2	NA	TRBJ1-2	CASSLAGGGYNYGYTF	TGTGCCAGCAGCTTAGCTGGGGGGGGATACAACTATGGCTACACCTTC
NA	TRBV5-1	NA	TRBJ2-1	CASSLSGQGQFF	TGCGCCAGCAGCTTGTCAGGGCAAGGGCAGTTCTTC
NA	TRBV18	NA	TRBJ2-5	CASSRVRETQYF	TGTGCCAGCTCGAGGGTAAGGGAGACCCAGTACTTC
TRBD1	TRBV28	NA	TRBJ1-2	CASSLQAGGQGDYFGTF	TGTGCCAGCAGTTTACAAGCCGGGGGACAGGGAGATTATTTTGGCACCTTC
NA	TRBV20-1	NA	TRBJ2-4	CSASGTLAKNIQYF	TGCAGTGCTAGTGGGACTTTAGCCAAAAACATTCAGTACTTC
NA	TRBV12-3/TRBV12-4	NA	TRBJ1-5	CASSLAQGQPQHF	TGTGCCAGCAGTTTAGCCCAGGGTCAGCCCCAGCATTTT
NA	TRBV5-6	NA	TRBJ2-5	CASSSGLQETQYF	TGTGCCAGCAGCTCGGGACTCCAAGAGACCCAGTACTTC
NA	TRBV7-8	NA	TRBJ2-3	CASSRWPTDTQYF	TGTGCCAGCAGCCGATGGCCCACAGATACGCAGTATTTT
TRBD2	TRBV6-2/TRBV6-3	NA	TRBJ2-7	CASSYSGGSIYEQYF	TGTGCCAGCAGTTACTCTGGCGGGAGCATCTACGAGCAGTACTTC
TRBD1	TRBV2	NA	TRBJ1-1	CASRENRGGTEAFF	TGTGCCAGCAGAGAAAACAGGGGTGGGACTGAAGCTTTCTTT
TRBD1	TRBV19	once	TRBJ1-1	CASRTTGGSGEAFF	TGTGCCAGTAGGACTACAGGGGGGAGCGGTGAAGCTTTCTTT
NA	TRBV4-2	few	TRBJ1-6	CASSQRGRVASPLHF	TGTGCCAGCAGCCAAAGGGGCAGGGTAGCTTCACCCCTCCACTTT
TRBD2	TRBV19	NA	TRBJ2-1	CASSKLGLAGNNEQFF	TGTGCCAGTAGTAAGTTGGGACTAGCGGGGAACAATGAGCAGTTCTTC
NA	TRBV19	NA	TRBJ1-4	CASSPDTLREKLFF	TGTGCCAGTAGCCCCGACACCCTGCGAGAAAAACTGTTTTTT
TRBD2	TRBV13	NA	TRBJ2-1	CASSFSMTSGRNEQFF	TGTGCCAGCAGCTTTAGTATGACTAGCGGGAGAAATGAGCAGTTCTTC
NA	TRBV6-1	NA	TRBJ1-2	CASSEAATEGYTF	TGTGCCAGCAGTGAGGCAGCGACGGAGGGCTACACCTTC
NA	TRBV7-2	once	TRBJ2-7	CASSSDGAYEQYF	TGTGCCAGCAGCTCAGACGGAGCCTACGAGCAGTACTTC
NA	TRBV7-3	NA	TRBJ2-1	CASSPQYSSDRKFF	TGTGCCAGCAGCCCCCAATATTCTTCGGACAGAAAGTTCTTC
NA	TRBV25-1	NA	TRBJ2-5	CASSEYGGSETQYF	TGTGCCAGCAGTGAATACGGGGGATCGGAGACCCAGTACTTC
NA	TRBV5-1	NA	TRBJ2-1	CASSFAGGSYNEQFF	TGCGCCAGCAGCTTTGCCGGGGGCTCCTACAATGAGCAGTTCTTC
TRBD1	TRBV5-1	NA	TRBJ1-1	CASSFTGGRTEAFF	TGCGCCAGCAGCTTCACAGGGGGTCGGACTGAAGCTTTCTTT
NA	TRBV6-5	NA	TRBJ1-1	CASSTTESTEAFF	TGTGCCAGCAGCACAACAGAGAGCACTGAAGCTTTCTTT
TRBD2	TRBV12-3/TRBV12-4	NA	TRBJ2-7	CASSQTSGSEQYF	TGTGCCAGCAGCCAGACTAGCGGGAGCGAGCAGTACTTC
NA	TRBV28	few	TRBJ2-1	CASSLLALAVNHPNNEQFF	TGTGCCAGCAGTTTATTAGCCCTAGCCGTAAACCACCCGAACAATGAGCAGTTCTTC
NA	TRBV12-3/TRBV12-4	NA	TRBJ2-7	CASSLVGSGEQYF	TGTGCCAGCAGTTTAGTCGGTAGCGGCGAGCAGTACTTC
TRBD1	TRBV5-4	NA	TRBJ2-3	CASSQDRGLDTQYF	TGTGCCAGCAGCCAAGACAGGGGGTTGGATACGCAGTATTTT
TRBD1	TRBV27	NA	TRBJ1-2	CASSQTGISRYGYTF	TGTGCCAGCAGTCAGACAGGGATAAGTCGCTATGGCTACACCTTC
NA	TRBV28	once	TRBJ2-7	CASSTDGTYEQYF	TGTGCCAGCAGTACAGACGGAACCTACGAGCAGTACTTC
TRBD1	TRBV2	once	TRBJ2-3	CASFDQGAGDTQYF	TGTGCCAGCTTCGACCAGGGGGCTGGAGATACGCAGTATTTT
NA	TRBV6-2/TRBV6-3	NA	TRBJ1-2	CASSYLGVNYGYTF	TGTGCCAGCAGTTACCTCGGGGTGAACTATGGCTACACCTTC
NA	TRBV3-1/TRBV3-2	NA	TRBJ1-1	CASSPSGEGTYRAFF	TGTGCCAGCAGCCCATCTGGTGAGGGGACTTATAGAGCTTTCTTT
NA	TRBV5-1	once	TRBJ2-4	CASSWESGGLLNIQYF	TGCGCCAGCAGCTGGGAGAGCGGTGGTCTTTTAAACATTCAGTACTTC